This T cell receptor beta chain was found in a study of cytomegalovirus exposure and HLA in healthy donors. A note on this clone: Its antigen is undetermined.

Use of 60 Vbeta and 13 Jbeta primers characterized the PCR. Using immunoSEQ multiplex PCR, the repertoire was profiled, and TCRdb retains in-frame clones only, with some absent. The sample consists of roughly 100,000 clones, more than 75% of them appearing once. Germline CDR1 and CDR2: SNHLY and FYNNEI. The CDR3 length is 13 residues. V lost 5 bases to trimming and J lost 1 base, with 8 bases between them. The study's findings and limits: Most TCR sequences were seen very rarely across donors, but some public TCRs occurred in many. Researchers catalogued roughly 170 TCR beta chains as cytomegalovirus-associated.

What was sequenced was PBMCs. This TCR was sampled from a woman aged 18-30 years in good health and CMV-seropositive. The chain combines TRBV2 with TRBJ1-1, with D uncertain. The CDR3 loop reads CASSPPGNTEAFF. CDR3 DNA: TGTGCCAGCAGTCCCCCAGGGAACACTGAAGCTTTCTTT.